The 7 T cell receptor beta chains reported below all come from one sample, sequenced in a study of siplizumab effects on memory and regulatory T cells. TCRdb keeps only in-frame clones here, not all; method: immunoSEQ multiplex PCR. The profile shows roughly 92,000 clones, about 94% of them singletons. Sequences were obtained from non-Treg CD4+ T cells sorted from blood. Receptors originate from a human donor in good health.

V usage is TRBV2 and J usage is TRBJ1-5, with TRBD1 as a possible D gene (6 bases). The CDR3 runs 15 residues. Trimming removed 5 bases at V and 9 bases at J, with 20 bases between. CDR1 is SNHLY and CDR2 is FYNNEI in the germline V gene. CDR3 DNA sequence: TGTGCCAGCAGTCGGGGTGGGACACCGACGAGGCCCCAGCATTTT. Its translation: CASSRGGTPTRPQHF.

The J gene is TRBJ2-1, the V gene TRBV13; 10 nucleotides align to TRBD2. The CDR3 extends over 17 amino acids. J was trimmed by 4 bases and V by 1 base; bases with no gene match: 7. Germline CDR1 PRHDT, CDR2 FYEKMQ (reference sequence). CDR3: CASSLDLGTSVYNEQFF. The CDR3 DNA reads TGTGCCAGCAGCTTAGACCTCGGGACTAGCGTATACAATGAGCAGTTCTTC. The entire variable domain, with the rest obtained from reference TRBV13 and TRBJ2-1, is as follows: AAGVIQSPRHLIKEKRETATLKCYPIPRHDTVYWYQQGPGQDPQFLISFYEKMQSDKGSIPDRFSAQQFSDYHSELNMSSLELGDSALYFCASSLDLGTSVYNEQFFGPGTRLTVL.

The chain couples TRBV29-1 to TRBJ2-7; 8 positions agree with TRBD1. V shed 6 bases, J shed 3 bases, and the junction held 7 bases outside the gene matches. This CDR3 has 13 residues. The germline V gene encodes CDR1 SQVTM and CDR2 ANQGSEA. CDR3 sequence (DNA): TGCAGCGTCCGGGCAGGGGGCTTCTACGAGCAGTACTTC. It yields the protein CSVRAGGFYEQYF.

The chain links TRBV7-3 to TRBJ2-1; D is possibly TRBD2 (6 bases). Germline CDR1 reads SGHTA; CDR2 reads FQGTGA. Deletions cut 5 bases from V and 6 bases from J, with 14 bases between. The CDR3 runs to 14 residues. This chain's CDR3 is CASSTGTEGNEQFF. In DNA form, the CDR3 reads TGTGCCAGCAGCACCGGGACTGAAGGCAATGAGCAGTTCTTC. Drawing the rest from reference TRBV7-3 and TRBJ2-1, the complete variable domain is GAGVSQTPSNKVTEKGKYVELRCDPISGHTALYWYRQSLGQGPEFLIYFQGTGAADDSGLPNDRFFAVRPEGSVSTLKIQRTERGDSAVYLCASSTGTEGNEQFFGPGTRLTVL.

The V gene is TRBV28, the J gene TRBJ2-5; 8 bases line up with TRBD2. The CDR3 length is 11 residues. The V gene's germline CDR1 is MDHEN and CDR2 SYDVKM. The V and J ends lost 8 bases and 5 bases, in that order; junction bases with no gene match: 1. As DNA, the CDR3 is TGTGCCAGCCGCGGGGGGGAGACCCAGTACTTC. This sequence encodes CASRGGETQYF.

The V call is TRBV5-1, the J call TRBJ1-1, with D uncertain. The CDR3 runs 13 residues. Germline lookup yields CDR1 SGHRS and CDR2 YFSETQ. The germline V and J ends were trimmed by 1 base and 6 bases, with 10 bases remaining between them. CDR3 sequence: CASSLSGVPEAFF. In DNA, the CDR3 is TGCGCCAGCAGCTTGTCTGGGGTTCCTGAAGCTTTCTTT.

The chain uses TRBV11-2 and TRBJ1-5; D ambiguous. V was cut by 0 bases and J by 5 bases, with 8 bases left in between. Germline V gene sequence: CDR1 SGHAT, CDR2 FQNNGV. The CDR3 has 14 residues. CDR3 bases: TGTGCCAGCAGCTTAGAAAGTGGGGATCAGCCCCAGCATTTT. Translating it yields CASSLESGDQPQHF.